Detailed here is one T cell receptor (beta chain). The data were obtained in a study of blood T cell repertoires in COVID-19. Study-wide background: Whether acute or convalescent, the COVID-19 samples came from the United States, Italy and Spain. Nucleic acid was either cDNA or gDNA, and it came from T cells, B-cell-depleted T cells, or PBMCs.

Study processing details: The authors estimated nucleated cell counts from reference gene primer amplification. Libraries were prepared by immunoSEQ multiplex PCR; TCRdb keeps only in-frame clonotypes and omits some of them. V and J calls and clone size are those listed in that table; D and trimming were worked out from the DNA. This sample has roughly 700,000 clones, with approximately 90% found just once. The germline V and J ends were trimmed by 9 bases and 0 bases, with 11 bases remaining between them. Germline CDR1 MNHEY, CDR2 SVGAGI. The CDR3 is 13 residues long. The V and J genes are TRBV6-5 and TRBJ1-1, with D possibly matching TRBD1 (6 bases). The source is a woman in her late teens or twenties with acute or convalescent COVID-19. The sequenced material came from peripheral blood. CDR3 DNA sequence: TGTGCCAGACGAGGACAGCTGAACACTGAAGCTTTCTTT. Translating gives CARRGQLNTEAFF.